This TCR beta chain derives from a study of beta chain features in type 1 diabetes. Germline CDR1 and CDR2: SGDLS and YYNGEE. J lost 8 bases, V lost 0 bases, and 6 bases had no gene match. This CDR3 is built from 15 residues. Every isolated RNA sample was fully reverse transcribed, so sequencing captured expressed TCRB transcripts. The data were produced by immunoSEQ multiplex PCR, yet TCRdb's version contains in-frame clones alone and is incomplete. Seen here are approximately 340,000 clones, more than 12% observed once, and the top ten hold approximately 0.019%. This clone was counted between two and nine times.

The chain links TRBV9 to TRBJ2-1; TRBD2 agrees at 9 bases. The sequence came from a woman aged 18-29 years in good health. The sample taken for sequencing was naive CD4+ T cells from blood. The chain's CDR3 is CASSVVASGIHEQFF. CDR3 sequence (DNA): TGTGCCAGCAGCGTAGTAGCTAGCGGGATTCATGAGCAGTTCTTC.